The subject of this entry is one T cell receptor (beta chain). Germline CDR1 is SGHKS and CDR2 is YYEKEE (reference sequence). Trimming removed 3 bases from V and 1 base from J, with 8 bases in between. This CDR3 is built from 14 residues. This table comes from immunoSEQ multiplex PCR, and its TCRdb copy is limited to in-frame clones, with some not included. The sample comprises roughly 250,000 clones, approximately 90% of which are singletons, and approximately 2.5% rests with the top ten. This specimen belongs to a study of blood T cell repertoires in COVID-19. The clonotype comes from a woman between 40 and 55 years old with acute COVID-19. The chain employs TRBV5-5 and TRBJ1-5, with D possibly TRBD1 on 6 matching bases. Sequencing used PBMCs or T cells enriched from blood (not recorded which). The CDR3 sequence: CASSSQGSNQPQHF. The DNA for the CDR3 is TGTGCCAGCAGCTCGCAGGGGAGCAATCAGCCCCAGCATTTT.